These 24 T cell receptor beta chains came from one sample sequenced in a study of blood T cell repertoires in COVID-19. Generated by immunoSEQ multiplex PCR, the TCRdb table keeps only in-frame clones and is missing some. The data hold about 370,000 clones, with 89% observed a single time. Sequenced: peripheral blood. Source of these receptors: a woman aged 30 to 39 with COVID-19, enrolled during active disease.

This CDR3 is CASSYQRDTQYF. The CDR3 region has the DNA TGTGCCAGCAGCTATCAGCGGGATACGCAGTATTTT. The chain couples TRBV7-9 to TRBJ2-3; D is possibly TRBD2 (5 bases). This CDR3 comprises 12 residues. Trimming left V 4 bases short and J 6 bases short, with 8 bases between. From germline, CDR1 is SEHNR and CDR2 FQNEAQ (reference sequence). The full variable domain, in which reference TRBV7-9 and TRBJ2-3 provide the parts outside the CDR3, is DTGVSQNPRHKITKRGQNVTFRCDPISEHNRLYWYRQTLGQGPEFLTYFQNEAQLEKSRLLSDRFSAERPKGSFSTLEIQRTEQGDSAMYLCASSYQRDTQYFGPGTRLTVL.

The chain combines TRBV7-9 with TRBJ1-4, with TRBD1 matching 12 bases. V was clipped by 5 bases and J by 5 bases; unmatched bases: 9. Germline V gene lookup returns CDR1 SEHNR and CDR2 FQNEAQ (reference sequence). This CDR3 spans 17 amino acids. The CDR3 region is CASSPGTGGAMNEKLFF. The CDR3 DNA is TGTGCCAGCAGCCCAGGGACAGGGGGCGCGATGAATGAAAAACTGTTTTTT.

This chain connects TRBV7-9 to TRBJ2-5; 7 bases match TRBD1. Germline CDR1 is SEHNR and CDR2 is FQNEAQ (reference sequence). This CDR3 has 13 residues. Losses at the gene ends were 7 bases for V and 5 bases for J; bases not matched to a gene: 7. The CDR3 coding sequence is TGTGCCAGCACCCGAGGGGGCCCGGAGACCCAGTACTTC. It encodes CASTRGGPETQYF.

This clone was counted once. DNA of the CDR3: TGTGCCAGCAGTCCCGAAGGGGGGGCGCGAGGCTACACCTTC. Residues: CASSPEGGARGYTF. The rearrangement links TRBV6-5 to TRBJ1-2, with D tentatively TRBD1 (6 bases). Germline V gives CDR1 MNHEY, CDR2 SVGAGI. V lost 5 bases and J lost 8, with 18 bases in between. This CDR3 comprises 14 residues.

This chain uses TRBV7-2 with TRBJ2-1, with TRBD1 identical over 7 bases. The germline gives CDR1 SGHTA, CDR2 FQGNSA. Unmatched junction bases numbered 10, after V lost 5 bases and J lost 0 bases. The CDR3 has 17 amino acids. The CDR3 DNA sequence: TGTGCCAGCAGCCTATACTTGGGGGACAGCTCCTACAATGAGCAGTTCTTC. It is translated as CASSLYLGDSSYNEQFF.

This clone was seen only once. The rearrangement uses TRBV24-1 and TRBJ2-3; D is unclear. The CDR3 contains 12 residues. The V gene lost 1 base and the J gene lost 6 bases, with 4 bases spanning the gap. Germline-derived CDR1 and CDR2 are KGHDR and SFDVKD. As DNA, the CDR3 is TGTGCCACCAGTGATTTTCTGGATACGCAGTATTTT. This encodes CATSDFLDTQYF.

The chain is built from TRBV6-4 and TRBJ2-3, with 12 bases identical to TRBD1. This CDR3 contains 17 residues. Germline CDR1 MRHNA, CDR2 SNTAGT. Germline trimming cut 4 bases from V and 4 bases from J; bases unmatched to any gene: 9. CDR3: CASSALPGTGGSDTQYF. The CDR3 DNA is TGTGCCAGCAGTGCCCTACCCGGGACAGGGGGCTCAGATACGCAGTATTTT.

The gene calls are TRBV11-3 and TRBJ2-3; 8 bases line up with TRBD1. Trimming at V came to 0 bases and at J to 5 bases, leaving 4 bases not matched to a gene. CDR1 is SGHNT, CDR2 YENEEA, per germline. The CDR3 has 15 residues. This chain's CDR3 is CASSLEGRGQDTQYF. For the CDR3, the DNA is TGTGCCAGCAGCTTAGAAGGCAGGGGGCAAGATACGCAGTATTTT.

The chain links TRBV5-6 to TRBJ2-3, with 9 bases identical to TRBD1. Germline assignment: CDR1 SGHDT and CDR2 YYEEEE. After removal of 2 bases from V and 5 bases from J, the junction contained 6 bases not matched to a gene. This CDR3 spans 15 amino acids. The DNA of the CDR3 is TGTGCCAGCAGCTTCTCGACAGGGGGTTTAGATACGCAGTATTTT. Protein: CASSFSTGGLDTQYF.

The CDR3 reads CASSLARNEQFF. The DNA for the CDR3 is TGTGCCAGCAGCTTAGCCAGGAATGAGCAGTTCTTC. The rearrangement links TRBV13 to TRBJ2-1; no definite D call. CDR3 size: 12 residues. The germline V gene encodes CDR1 PRHDT and CDR2 FYEKMQ (reference sequence). V shed 1 base and J shed 7 bases, with 5 bases lying between them.

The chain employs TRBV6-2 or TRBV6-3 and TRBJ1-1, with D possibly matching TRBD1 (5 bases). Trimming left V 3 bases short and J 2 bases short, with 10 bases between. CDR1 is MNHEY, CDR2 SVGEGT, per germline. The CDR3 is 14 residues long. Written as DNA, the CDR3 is TGTGCCAGCAGTTATGGGGGAGGAAACACTGAAGCTTTCTTT. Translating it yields CASSYGGGNTEAFF.

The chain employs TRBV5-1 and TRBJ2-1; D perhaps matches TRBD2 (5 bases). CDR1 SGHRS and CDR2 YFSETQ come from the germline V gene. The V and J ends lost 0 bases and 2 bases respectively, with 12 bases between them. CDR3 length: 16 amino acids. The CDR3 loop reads CASSLGTSQTYNEQFF. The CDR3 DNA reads TGCGCCAGCAGCTTGGGGACTTCCCAGACCTACAATGAGCAGTTCTTC.

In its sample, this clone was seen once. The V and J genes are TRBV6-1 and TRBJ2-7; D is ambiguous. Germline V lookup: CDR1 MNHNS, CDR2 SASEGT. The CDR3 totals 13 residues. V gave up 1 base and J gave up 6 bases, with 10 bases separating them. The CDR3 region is CASSEVGLLEQYF. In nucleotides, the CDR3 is TGTGCCAGCAGTGAAGTCGGTCTCCTCGAGCAGTACTTC.

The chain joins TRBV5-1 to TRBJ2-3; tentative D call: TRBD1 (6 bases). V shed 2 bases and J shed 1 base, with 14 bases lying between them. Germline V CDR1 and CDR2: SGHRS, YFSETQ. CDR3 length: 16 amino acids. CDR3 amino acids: CASSLIGQTGTDTQYF. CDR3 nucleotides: TGCGCCAGCAGCTTAATTGGACAGACTGGCACAGATACGCAGTATTTT.

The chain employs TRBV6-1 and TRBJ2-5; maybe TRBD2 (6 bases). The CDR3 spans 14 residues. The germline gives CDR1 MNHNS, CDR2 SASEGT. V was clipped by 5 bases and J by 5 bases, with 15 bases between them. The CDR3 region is CASSPMGGGETQYF. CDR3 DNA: TGTGCCAGCAGTCCCATGGGAGGCGGGGAGACCCAGTACTTC.

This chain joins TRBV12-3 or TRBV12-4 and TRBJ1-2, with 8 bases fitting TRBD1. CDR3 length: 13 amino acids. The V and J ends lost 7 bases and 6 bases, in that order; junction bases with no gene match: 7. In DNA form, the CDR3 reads TGTGCCAGCACCCAACCAGGGGGCGATGGCTACACCTTC. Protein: CASTQPGGDGYTF.

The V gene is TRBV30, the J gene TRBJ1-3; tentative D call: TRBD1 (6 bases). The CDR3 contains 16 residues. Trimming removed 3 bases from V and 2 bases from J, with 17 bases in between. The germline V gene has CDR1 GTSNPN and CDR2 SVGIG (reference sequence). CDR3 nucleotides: TGTGCCTGGAGCCCCACCCGCAGGGGTACTGGAAACACCATATATTTT. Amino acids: CAWSPTRRGTGNTIYF.

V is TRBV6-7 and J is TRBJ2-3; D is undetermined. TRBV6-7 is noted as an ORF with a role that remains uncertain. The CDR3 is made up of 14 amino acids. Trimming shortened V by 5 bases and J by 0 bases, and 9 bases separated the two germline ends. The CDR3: CASSPRLSTDTQYF. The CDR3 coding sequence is TGTGCCAGCAGTCCACGACTGAGCACAGATACGCAGTATTTT.

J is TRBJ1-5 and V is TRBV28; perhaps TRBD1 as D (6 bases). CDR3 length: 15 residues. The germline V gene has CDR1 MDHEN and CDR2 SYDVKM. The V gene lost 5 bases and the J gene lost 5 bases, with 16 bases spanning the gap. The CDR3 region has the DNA TGTGCCAGCAGTCCAACCGGACAGCGGTATCAGCCCCAGCATTTT. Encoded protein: CASSPTGQRYQPQHF. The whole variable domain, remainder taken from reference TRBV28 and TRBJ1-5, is DVKVTQSSRYLVKRTGEKVFLECVQDMDHENMFWYRQDPGLGLRLIYFSYDVKMKEKGDIPEGYSVSREKKERFSLILESASTNQTSMYLCASSPTGQRYQPQHFGDGTRLSIL.

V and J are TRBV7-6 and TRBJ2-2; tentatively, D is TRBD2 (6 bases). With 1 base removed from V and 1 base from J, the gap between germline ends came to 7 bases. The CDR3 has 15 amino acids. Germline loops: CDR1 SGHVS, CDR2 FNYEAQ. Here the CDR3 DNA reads TGTGCCAGCAGCTTAGAGGAGGGGAACACCGGGGAGCTGTTTTTT. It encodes CASSLEEGNTGELFF.

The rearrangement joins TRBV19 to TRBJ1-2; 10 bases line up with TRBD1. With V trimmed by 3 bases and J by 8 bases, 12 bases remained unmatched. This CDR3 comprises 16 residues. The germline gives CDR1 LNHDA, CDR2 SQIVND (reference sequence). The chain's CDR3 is CASSMVEGQGKSGYTF. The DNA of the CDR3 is TGTGCCAGTAGTATGGTCGAGGGACAGGGGAAGAGCGGCTACACCTTC.

This CDR3 reads CASSQTHIEAKNIQYF. CDR3 DNA: TGTGCCAGCAGCCAAACCCATATAGAGGCCAAAAACATTCAGTACTTC. The V gene is TRBV7-9, the J gene TRBJ2-4; D unresolved. This CDR3 comprises 16 residues. CDR1 SEHNR and CDR2 FQNEAQ come from the germline V gene (reference sequence). With 5 bases removed from V and 1 base from J, the gap between germline ends came to 15 bases.

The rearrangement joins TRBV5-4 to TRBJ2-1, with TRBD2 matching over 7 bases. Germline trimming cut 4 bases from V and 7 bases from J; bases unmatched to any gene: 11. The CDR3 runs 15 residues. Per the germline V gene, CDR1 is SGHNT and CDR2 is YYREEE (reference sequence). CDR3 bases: TGTGCCAGCAGCGCAACGGCCCGGGGGGTTAATGAGCAGTTCTTC. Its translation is CASSATARGVNEQFF. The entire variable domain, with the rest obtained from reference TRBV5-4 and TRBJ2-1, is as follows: ETGVTQSPTHLIKTRGQQVTLRCSSQSGHNTVSWYQQALGQGPQFIFQYYREEENGRGNFPPRFSGLQFPNYSSELNVNALELDDSALYLCASSATARGVNEQFFGPGTRLTVL.

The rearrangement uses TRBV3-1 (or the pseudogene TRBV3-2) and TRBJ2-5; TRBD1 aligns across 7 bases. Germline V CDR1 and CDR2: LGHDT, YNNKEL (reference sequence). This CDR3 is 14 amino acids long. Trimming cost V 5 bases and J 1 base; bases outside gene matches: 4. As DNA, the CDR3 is TGTGCCAGCAGCAGGGGACAGACCCAAGAGACCCAGTACTTC. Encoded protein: CASSRGQTQETQYF.